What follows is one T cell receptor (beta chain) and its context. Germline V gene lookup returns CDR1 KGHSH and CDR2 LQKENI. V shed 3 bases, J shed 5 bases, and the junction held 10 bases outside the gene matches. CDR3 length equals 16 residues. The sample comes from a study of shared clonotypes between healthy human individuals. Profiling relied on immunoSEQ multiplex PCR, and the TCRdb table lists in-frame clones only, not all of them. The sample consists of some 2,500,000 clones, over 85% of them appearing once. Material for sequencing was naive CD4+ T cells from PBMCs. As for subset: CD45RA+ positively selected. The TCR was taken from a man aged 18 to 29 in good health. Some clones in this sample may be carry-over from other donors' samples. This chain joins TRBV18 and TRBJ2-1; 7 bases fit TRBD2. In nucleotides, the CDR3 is TGTGCCAGCTCACCGTGGGGCGGGAGTCTCGACAATGAGCAGTTCTTC. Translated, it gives CASSPWGGSLDNEQFF.